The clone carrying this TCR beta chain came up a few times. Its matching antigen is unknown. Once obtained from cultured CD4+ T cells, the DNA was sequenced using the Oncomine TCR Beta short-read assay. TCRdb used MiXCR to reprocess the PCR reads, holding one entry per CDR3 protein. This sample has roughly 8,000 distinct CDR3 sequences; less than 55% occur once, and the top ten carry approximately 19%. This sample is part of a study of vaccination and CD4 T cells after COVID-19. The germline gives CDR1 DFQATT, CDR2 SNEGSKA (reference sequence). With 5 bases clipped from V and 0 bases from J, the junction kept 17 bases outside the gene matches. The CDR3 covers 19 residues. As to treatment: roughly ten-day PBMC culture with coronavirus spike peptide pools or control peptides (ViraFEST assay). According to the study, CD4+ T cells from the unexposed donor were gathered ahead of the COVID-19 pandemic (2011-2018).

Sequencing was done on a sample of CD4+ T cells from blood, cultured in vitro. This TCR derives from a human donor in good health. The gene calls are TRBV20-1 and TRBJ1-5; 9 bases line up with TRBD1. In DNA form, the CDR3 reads TGCAGTGCTTTAATGACAGGGGGGCCGGTACATTATAGCAATCAGCCCCAGCATTTT. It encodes CSALMTGGPVHYSNQPQHF.